This T cell receptor beta chain was found in a study of response to subunit inactivated influenza vaccine. Study-wide results and limits: Seasonal influenza vaccination, on each occasion, was suggested by the authors to recruit few new T cells.

Many counts were recorded for this clonotype. Its antigen is not known. Trimming removed 3 bases from V and 8 bases from J; junction bases left unmatched: 8. The CDR3 totals 14 residues. Germline lookup yields CDR1 SQVTM and CDR2 ANQGSEA. TCRdb independently ran MiXCR on the RT-PCR reads; one entry per CDR3 protein. Here the sample spans 650,000 or so distinct CDR3 sequences, about 15% being singletons. Sequenced material: PBMCs from blood, taken around two weeks before vaccination. The chain links TRBV29-1 to TRBJ2-2; 8 nucleotides line up with TRBD1. The sequence was obtained from a man aged 50-60 years who received an inactivated influenza vaccine. CDR3 bases: TGCAGCGTTGAGAGGACAGGGTGGGTTGGGGAGCTGTTTTTT. Protein sequence: CSVERTGWVGELFF.